What follows are 21 T cell receptor beta chains derived from one specimen sequenced in a study of T-cell reconstitution after alpha-beta-depleted transplantation in children. Molecular barcoding with unique molecular identifiers was used for the TCRbeta library. TCRdb reprocessed the PCR reads via MiXCR and lists one record per CDR3 protein. The sample comprises 600,000 to 700,000 distinct CDR3 sequences, approximately 15% of which are singletons, and 0.85% to 1.3% rests with the top ten. Sample: PBMCs from the stem cell graft donor, taken from the stem cell graft. The receptors originated from a human donor who donated a stem cell graft to a child with acute myeloid leukemia.

The genes are TRBV5-1 and TRBJ1-5; D may be TRBD1 (5 bases). The CDR3 contains 15 residues. Germline CDR1 is SGHRS and CDR2 is YFSETQ. V was shortened by 4 bases and J by 7 bases, with 18 bases between the two germline ends. The chain's CDR3 is CASSTEGGGGQPQHF. CDR3 in DNA: TGCGCCAGCAGCACCGAAGGTGGGGGAGGGCAGCCCCAGCATTTT.

CDR3 DNA sequence: TGTGCCAGCAGCCCCGCCCGAAACATTCAGTACTTC. Protein product: CASSPARNIQYF. This chain connects TRBV7-9 to TRBJ2-4; no clear D gene. The CDR3 loop spans 12 amino acids. The germline V gene encodes CDR1 SEHNR and CDR2 FQNEAQ (reference sequence). V was cut by 5 bases and J by 6 bases, with 8 bases left in between.

The chain links TRBV24-1 to TRBJ2-1, with 7 nucleotides matching TRBD1. This CDR3 region has 16 residues. Germline-derived CDR1 and CDR2 are KGHDR and SFDVKD. Losses at the gene ends were 4 bases for V and 4 bases for J; bases not matched to a gene: 9. The CDR3 sequence: CATSDHRGGIYNEQFF. In DNA form, the CDR3 reads TGTGCCACCAGTGACCACAGGGGTGGGATTTACAATGAGCAGTTCTTC.

On this clonotype itself: A much larger clone is a single base away; this may be a read error. This sequence joins TRBV6-5 and TRBJ2-3, with D unclear. Germline V CDR1 and CDR2: MNHEY, SVGAGI. This CDR3 has 14 amino acids. The CDR3 reads CDSISMESTDTQYF. CDR3 DNA sequence: TGTGACAGCATTTCCATGGAGAGCACAGATACGCAGTATTTT.

This clonotype was picked up a small number of times. V gene TRBV4-1 combines with J gene TRBJ1-2; TRBD1 aligns across 10 bases. The CDR3 is 16 residues long. Germline CDR1 reads MGHRA; CDR2 reads YSYEKL. V shed 4 bases, J shed 3 bases, and the junction held 8 bases outside the gene matches. This chain's CDR3 is CASSRSGTGADYGYTF. DNA for the CDR3: TGCGCCAGCAGCCGCTCCGGGACAGGGGCGGACTATGGCTACACCTTC.

This clonotype was detected only once. V is TRBV4-1 and J is TRBJ1-2; weak D call: TRBD1 (6 bases). The length of the CDR3 is 15 residues. Germline CDR1 and CDR2: MGHRA and YSYEKL. V gave up 4 bases and J gave up 4 bases, with 16 bases separating them. The CDR3: CASSPGNGGGYGYTF. CDR3 DNA sequence: TGCGCCAGCAGCCCGGGAAATGGGGGCGGCTATGGCTACACCTTC.

This clonotype was observed at least ten times. This chain connects TRBV20-1 to TRBJ2-1; 8 bases align to TRBD1. The length of the CDR3 is 13 residues. Trimming cost V 6 bases and J 5 bases; bases outside gene matches: 6. Germline V CDR1 and CDR2: DFQATT, SNEGSKA (reference sequence). The CDR3 is CSAPGQGHNEQFF. CDR3 nucleotides: TGCAGTGCCCCTGGACAGGGACACAATGAGCAGTTCTTC.

The rearrangement links TRBV20-1 to TRBJ1-4; perhaps TRBD1 as D (5 bases). In germline, CDR1 is DFQATT, CDR2 SNEGSKA (reference sequence). V was pared by 5 bases and J by 4 bases, with 17 bases between. This CDR3 is built from 15 residues. This chain's CDR3 is CSAYPLQALNEKLFF. DNA of the CDR3: TGCAGTGCTTACCCCCTACAGGCCCTTAATGAAAAACTGTTTTTT.

This clonotype was seen more than once but under ten times. CDR3 amino acids: CASSLRVEEQFF. CDR3 sequence (DNA): TGCGCCAGCAGCCTCAGGGTAGAAGAGCAGTTCTTC. The chain carries TRBV5-1 and TRBJ2-1; D perhaps matches TRBD1 (5 bases). Trimming took off 4 bases at V and 10 bases at J, with 12 bases between the two ends. The CDR3 covers 12 residues. From germline, CDR1 is SGHRS and CDR2 YFSETQ.

This clonotype was detected many times. The genes are TRBV10-3 and TRBJ1-1; the D is unclear. V lost 2 bases and J 1 base, leaving 8 bases between the germline ends. Germline V gene lookup returns CDR1 ENHRY and CDR2 SYGVKD. The CDR3 sequence is 14 residues long. The CDR3 is CAISEEAENTEAFF. CDR3 DNA sequence: TGTGCCATCAGTGAGGAGGCAGAGAACACTGAAGCTTTCTTT.

The gene calls are TRBV4-3 and TRBJ1-1, with 9 positions matching TRBD1. This CDR3 has 16 amino acids. J lost 4 bases, V lost 4 bases, and 10 bases had no gene match. The germline V gene has CDR1 LGHNA and CDR2 YSLEER. The CDR3 DNA reads as TGCGCCAGCAGCCCACCGGGACAGGGACTTGGCACTGAAGCTTTCTTT. This gives the protein CASSPPGQGLGTEAFF.

This clonotype showed up just a few times. V gene TRBV20-1 combines with J gene TRBJ2-2; 11 bases align to TRBD1. In germline, CDR1 is DFQATT, CDR2 SNEGSKA (reference sequence). V dropped 3 bases and J dropped 2; count of bases not matched to a gene: 5. The CDR3 runs to 16 residues. CDR3 protein: CSARTGTGGNTGELFF. The CDR3 nucleotides read TGCAGTGCTAGGACCGGGACAGGGGGTAACACCGGGGAGCTGTTTTTT.

This clonotype has at least ten counts. The genes are TRBV12-3 or TRBV12-4 and TRBJ2-2, with D perhaps matching TRBD1 or TRBD2 (5 bases each). The V gene lost 7 bases and the J gene lost 2 bases, with 17 bases spanning the gap. The CDR3 length is 16 residues. The CDR3 here is CASTKGWGSNTGELFF. The CDR3 DNA is TGTGCCAGCACTAAAGGGTGGGGGTCAAACACCGGGGAGCTGTTTTTT.

This clonotype has only a few counts. The J gene is TRBJ2-5, the V gene TRBV3-1; 9 positions match TRBD2. V was pared by 1 base and J by 4 bases, with 7 bases of the junction left unmatched. The germline CDR1 and CDR2 sequences are LGHDT and YNNKEL (reference sequence). The CDR3 extends over 16 amino acids. DNA of the CDR3: TGTGCCAGCAGCCAAGGTGGGACTAGCCTCTCAGAGACCCAGTACTTC. Its protein is CASSQGGTSLSETQYF.

This clonotype was detected once. A clone one base away is much larger, so this may be a read error. This chain uses TRBV12-3 or TRBV12-4 with TRBJ2-1; TRBD1 is a possible D gene (6 bases). This CDR3 is built from 15 residues. The chain's CDR3 is CASSKQGSSYNDQFF. CDR3 nucleotide sequence: TGTGCCAGCAGCAAACAGGGCTCATCCTACAATGACCAGTTCTTC.

This clonotype has a handful of counts. This chain joins TRBV12-3 or TRBV12-4 and TRBJ2-1; the match to TRBD1 covers 7 bases. This CDR3 contains 12 residues. V shed 10 bases, J shed 8 bases, and the junction held 8 bases outside the gene matches. This CDR3 is CATSRGQHEQFF. The CDR3 nucleotides are TGTGCCACCTCAAGGGGACAGCATGAGCAGTTCTTC.

This clonotype was detected many times. V is TRBV29-1 and J is TRBJ2-1, with a tentative D call TRBD1 (5 bases). This CDR3 region has 13 residues. Germline V gene lookup returns CDR1 SQVTM and CDR2 ANQGSEA. V was trimmed by 7 bases and J by 3 bases, leaving 13 bases between them. The CDR3 here is CSAPDTNYNEQFF. The CDR3 coding sequence is TGCAGCGCCCCGGACACTAACTACAATGAGCAGTTCTTC.

CDR3 bases: TGCGCCAGCAGCTTCACCGCTGGTAGCTATGGCTACACCTTC. It encodes CASSFTAGSYGYTF. V gene TRBV5-1 combines with J gene TRBJ1-2; D unclear. V was pared by 2 bases and J by 4 bases, with 12 bases between. Germline V gene sequence: CDR1 SGHRS, CDR2 YFSETQ. The CDR3 loop spans 14 amino acids.

The chain couples TRBV7-2 to TRBJ2-2; 11 bases align to TRBD2. CDR3 length equals 16 residues. Germline values: CDR1 SGHTA, CDR2 FQGNSA. J lost 7 bases, V lost 3 bases, and 7 bases had no gene match. The CDR3 DNA sequence: TGTGCCAGCAGCTTTCTAGCGGGGGGCCGGATCGGGGAGCTGTTTTTT. Its protein is CASSFLAGGRIGELFF.

This clonotype has ten or more counts. This chain uses TRBV5-1 with TRBJ1-1; no clear D. The length of the CDR3 is 15 residues. V was clipped by 5 bases and J by 2 bases, with 16 bases between them. The germline CDR1 and CDR2 sequences are SGHRS and YFSETQ. CDR3: CASSLPSQVNTEAFF. CDR3 coding DNA: TGCGCCAGCAGTTTGCCCTCTCAGGTAAACACTGAAGCTTTCTTT.

In this sample, this clonotype turned up many times. The chain uses TRBV12-3 or TRBV12-4 and TRBJ2-3, with D possibly matching TRBD1 (6 bases). The CDR3 has 12 residues. Trimming took off 7 bases at V and 9 bases at J, with 14 bases between the two ends. The CDR3 bases are TGTGCCAGCACACAGGGTGGGATCACGCAGTATTTT. This translates into CASTQGGITQYF.